These 24 T cell receptor beta chains were sequenced from one sample in a study of T-cell memory formation after mild COVID-19. A single record per CDR3 protein comes from TCRdb applying MiXCR to the 5' RACE reads. This sample has about 440,000 distinct CDR3 sequences, with roughly 20% found just once. Sequenced: PBMCs or a T cell subset sorted from them (not recorded which). These receptors originate from an adult woman who had mild COVID-19 (a few samples of this study predate the infection). Cell type and time point are not known.

This rearrangement joins TRBV27 to TRBJ2-2; 7 nucleotides match TRBD1. There are 15 residues in the CDR3. The germline gives CDR1 MNHEY, CDR2 SMNVEV (reference sequence). Losses at the gene ends were 6 bases for V and 0 bases for J; bases not matched to a gene: 4. Here the CDR3 reads CASRTGTANTGELFF. The CDR3 DNA sequence: TGTGCCAGCAGGACCGGGACAGCGAACACCGGGGAGCTGTTTTTT.

As DNA, the CDR3 is TGTGCCAGCGGTCACCGCGGGCCAGCGGGTCGGACCTTC. Amino acids: CASGHRGPAGRTF. This sequence joins TRBV16 and TRBJ1-2, with no clear D. CDR3 size: 13 residues. Germline loops: CDR1 KGHSY, CDR2 FQNENV. The V and J ends lost 8 bases and 14 bases respectively, with 24 bases between them.

This clonotype was counted between two and nine times. The genes are TRBV3-1 and TRBJ2-3, with D possibly being TRBD2 (6 bases). V shed 4 bases and J shed 1 base, with 21 bases lying between them. Germline CDR1 is LGHDT and CDR2 is YNNKEL (reference sequence). There are 18 residues in the CDR3. CDR3 sequence: CASSLRRAGLAGTDTQYF. Written as DNA, the CDR3 is TGTGCCAGCAGCCTGCGCCGTGCGGGGCTGGCGGGCACAGATACGCAGTATTTT.

The V and J genes are TRBV6-5 and TRBJ2-3; D possibly corresponds to TRBD1 (5 bases). The V gene's germline CDR1 is MNHEY and CDR2 SVGAGI. Trimming pared 6 bases from V and 4 bases from J, leaving 14 bases between. This CDR3 comprises 14 residues. In DNA form, the CDR3 reads TGTGCCAGCAGCCTCCACGACAGTGCAGATACGCAGTATTTT. Its translation: CASSLHDSADTQYF.

V is TRBV20-1 and J is TRBJ1-5, with D perhaps TRBD1 (5 bases). The CDR3 has 16 amino acids. Germline CDR1 reads DFQATT; CDR2 reads SNEGSKA (reference sequence). Trimming left V 5 bases short and J 6 bases short, with 23 bases between. The CDR3 is CSAALPGDLGGQPQHF. CDR3 bases: TGCAGTGCTGCCCTCCCCGGGGACCTCGGGGGTCAGCCCCAGCATTTT.

This clonotype turned up a few times. The junction differs from germline at one of its ends, possibly a read error. The chain uses TRBV14 and TRBJ2-7, with unresolved D. Germline CDR1 SGHDN, CDR2 FVKESK. The CDR3 extends over 12 amino acids. CDR3 protein: CASSKEEFQQYF. The CDR3 DNA is TGTGCCAGCAGCAAAGAAGAGTTCCAGCAGTACTTC.

The V call is TRBV6-5, the J call TRBJ1-2; the match to TRBD1 covers 8 bases. The CDR3 contains 13 residues. Germline assignment: CDR1 MNHEY and CDR2 SVGAGI. V dropped 6 bases and J dropped 6; count of bases not matched to a gene: 6. The CDR3 DNA reads as TGTGCCAGCAGGGAGACAGGGGAAGATGGCTACACCTTC. It yields the protein CASRETGEDGYTF.

This chain uses TRBV5-4 with TRBJ1-4; 9 nucleotides match TRBD1. Trimming removed 4 bases from V and 8 bases from J; junction bases left unmatched: 0. The CDR3 extends over 12 amino acids. Germline CDR1 and CDR2: SGHNT and YYREEE (reference sequence). The CDR3 region is CASSGQGEKLFF. The CDR3 bases are TGTGCCAGCAGCGGACAGGGGGAAAAACTGTTTTTT.

The chain recombines TRBV27 with TRBJ2-3, with D maybe TRBD1 (7 bases). CDR1 MNHEY and CDR2 SMNVEV come from the germline V gene (reference sequence). Between the trimmed V and J ends, which lost 6 bases and 4 bases, there was a span of 14 bases. This CDR3 comprises 14 residues. CDR3 in amino acids: CASSRAGQPDTQYF. CDR3 DNA: TGTGCCAGCAGCCGGGCGGGACAGCCAGATACGCAGTATTTT.

This clonotype was detected only a few times. The chain uses TRBV7-3 and TRBJ2-1, with 9 bases that match TRBD2. V gave up 5 bases and J gave up 2 bases; unmatched junction bases: 10. CDR3 length: 17 amino acids. Germline lookup yields CDR1 SGHTA and CDR2 FQGTGA. CDR3 sequence: CASSPSIAGDTYNEQFF. The CDR3 DNA reads TGTGCCAGCAGCCCAAGTATAGCGGGGGACACCTACAATGAGCAGTTCTTC.

The chain has TRBV9 and TRBJ2-1; D is uncertain. Germline lookup yields CDR1 SGDLS and CDR2 YYNGEE. The CDR3 contains 18 residues. V lost 5 bases, J lost 1 base, and 22 bases lay in between. The CDR3 bases are TGTGCCAGCAGTCTGGACGGAATCCCCCGAACGTCCTACAATGAGCAGTTCTTC. It is translated as CASSLDGIPRTSYNEQFF.

The V and J genes are TRBV5-4 and TRBJ2-7; 9 bases agree with TRBD1. This CDR3 comprises 15 residues. Germline CDR1 reads SGHNT; CDR2 reads YYREEE (reference sequence). J was trimmed by 6 bases and V by 3 bases; bases with no gene match: 10. CDR3: CASSSYRDREGEQYF. DNA for the CDR3: TGTGCCAGCAGCTCGTACCGGGACAGGGAGGGCGAGCAGTACTTC.

This clonotype was recorded at least ten times. A junction end diverges from the germline sequence, so it may reflect a read error. The J gene is TRBJ2-7, the V gene TRBV5-1; 8 nucleotides match TRBD1. The CDR3 spans 14 residues. Germline loops: CDR1 SGHRS, CDR2 YFSETQ. The CDR3 DNA reads as TGTGCCAGCAGCTTAGACAGGGGAGGCTACGAGCAGTACTTC. The encoded protein is CASSLDRGGYEQYF. The complete variable domain, with remaining parts taken from reference TRBV5-1 and TRBJ2-7, reads KAGVTQTPRYLIKTRGQQVTLSCSPISGHRSVSWYQQTPGQGLQFLFEYFSETQRNKGNFPGRFSGRQFSNSRSEMNVSTLELGDSALYLCASSLDRGGYEQYFGPGTRLTVT.

This chain uses TRBV5-5 with TRBJ1-1; D uncertain. Germline lookup yields CDR1 SGHKS and CDR2 YYEKEE (reference sequence). The CDR3 has 13 residues. V gave up 0 bases and J gave up 6 bases, with 9 bases separating them. The CDR3 region has the DNA TGTGCCAGCAGCTTGGTCGGAGAATCTGAAGCTTTCTTT. Translating it yields CASSLVGESEAFF.

The rearrangement joins TRBV11-2 to TRBJ1-2; 9 bases map to TRBD1. Germline V gene lookup returns CDR1 SGHAT and CDR2 FQNNGV. The CDR3 is made up of 14 amino acids. With V trimmed by 6 bases and J by 4 bases, 6 bases remained unmatched. The CDR3 region has the DNA TGTGCCAGCAGTCACAGGGGGCTGGCCTATGGCTACACCTTC. This codes for CASSHRGLAYGYTF.

This chain uses TRBV5-1 with TRBJ1-1; D is uncertain. V was clipped by 2 bases and J by 1 base, with 6 bases between them. Germline CDR1 is SGHRS and CDR2 is YFSETQ. The CDR3 totals 13 residues. CDR3 sequence (DNA): TGCGCCAGCAGCTTTTACGGGAACACTGAAGCTTTCTTT. As protein: CASSFYGNTEAFF. The full variable domain, its missing parts supplied by reference TRBV5-1 and TRBJ1-1, is KAGVTQTPRYLIKTRGQQVTLSCSPISGHRSVSWYQQTPGQGLQFLFEYFSETQRNKGNFPGRFSGRQFSNSRSEMNVSTLELGDSALYLCASSFYGNTEAFFGQGTRLTVV.

The chain recombines TRBV7-6 with TRBJ1-4; D ambiguous. This CDR3 is 17 amino acids long. Germline V gives CDR1 SGHVS, CDR2 FNYEAQ. V lost 0 bases to trimming and J lost 2 bases, with 13 bases between them. The CDR3 sequence: CASSLARRGATNEKLFF. The CDR3 DNA is TGTGCCAGCAGCTTAGCGCGTCGGGGAGCGACTAATGAAAAACTGTTTTTT. The variable domain in full, with the rest retrieved from reference TRBV7-6 and TRBJ1-4, is GAGVSQSPRYKVTKRGQDVALRCDPISGHVSLYWYRQALGQGPEFLTYFNYEAQQDKSGLPNDRFSAERPEGSISTLTIQRTEQRDSAMYRCASSLARRGATNEKLFFGSGTQLSVL.

J is TRBJ2-2 and V is TRBV20-1; 10 positions agree with TRBD2. Germline loops: CDR1 DFQATT, CDR2 SNEGSKA (reference sequence). V was pared by 3 bases and J by 0 bases, with 1 base of the junction left unmatched. The CDR3 runs 15 residues. CDR3 in amino acids: CSASLAGANTGELFF. CDR3 coding DNA: TGCAGTGCTAGTCTAGCGGGGGCGAACACCGGGGAGCTGTTTTTT.

This clonotype occurred many times. The genes are TRBV14 and TRBJ2-3; 7 bases match TRBD2. The CDR3 totals 15 residues. Germline CDR1 is SGHDN and CDR2 is FVKESK. V trimming: 1 base; J trimming: 1 base; junction bases outside the gene matches: 2. For the CDR3, the DNA is TGTGCCAGCAGCCAAGTTGGGGGGGGCACAGATACGCAGTATTTT. Encoded protein: CASSQVGGGTDTQYF.

The genes are TRBV7-9 and TRBJ2-7; no clear D. The CDR3 sequence is 13 residues long. The V end lost 4 bases, the J end lost 5 bases, and 12 bases lay between the germline ends. Germline CDR1 and CDR2: SEHNR and FQNEAQ (reference sequence). The CDR3 region has the DNA TGTGCCAGCAGCTACTACTCCCTAGACGAGCAGTACTTC. Encoded protein: CASSYYSLDEQYF.

The genes are TRBV5-1 and TRBJ2-2, with D possibly being TRBD1 (6 bases). The CDR3 sequence is 16 residues long. Germline CDR1 is SGHRS and CDR2 is YFSETQ. Trimming stripped 0 bases from V and 0 bases from J, with 9 bases between. CDR3 amino acids: CASSLGQASNTGELFF. The CDR3 DNA is TGCGCCAGCAGCTTGGGACAGGCGTCGAACACCGGGGAGCTGTTTTTT.

This clonotype has more than one count but fewer than ten. Here the CDR3 reads CASSQSSIRGLGYEQYF. The CDR3 bases are TGCGCCAGCAGCCAATCCTCAATCCGGGGGCTAGGGTACGAGCAGTACTTC. This chain connects TRBV4-1 to TRBJ2-7; D may correspond to TRBD1 or TRBD2 (6 bases each). Per the germline V gene, CDR1 is MGHRA and CDR2 is YSYEKL. The CDR3 is 17 residues long. V was shortened by 2 bases and J by 4 bases, with 21 bases between the two germline ends.

This clonotype was observed at least ten times. The V gene is TRBV7-2, the J gene TRBJ2-5; 7 bases match TRBD1. Germline CDR1 SGHTA, CDR2 FQGNSA. The CDR3 has 14 amino acids. V trimming: 4 bases; J trimming: 7 bases; junction bases outside the gene matches: 9. The CDR3 protein is CASSSGTAGGTQYF. CDR3 DNA: TGTGCCAGCAGCTCGGGGACAGCCGGCGGGACCCAGTACTTC.

In its sample, this clonotype was seen a few times. This sequence joins TRBV6-2 or TRBV6-3 and TRBJ1-1; 7 bases align to TRBD1. Germline V gene sequence: CDR1 MNHEY, CDR2 SVGEGT. The CDR3 totals 15 residues. Trimming cost V 0 bases and J 0 bases; bases outside gene matches: 1. CDR3 sequence: CASSYSQGVNTEAFF. The CDR3 nucleotides read TGTGCCAGCAGTTACTCCCAGGGGGTGAACACTGAAGCTTTCTTT.